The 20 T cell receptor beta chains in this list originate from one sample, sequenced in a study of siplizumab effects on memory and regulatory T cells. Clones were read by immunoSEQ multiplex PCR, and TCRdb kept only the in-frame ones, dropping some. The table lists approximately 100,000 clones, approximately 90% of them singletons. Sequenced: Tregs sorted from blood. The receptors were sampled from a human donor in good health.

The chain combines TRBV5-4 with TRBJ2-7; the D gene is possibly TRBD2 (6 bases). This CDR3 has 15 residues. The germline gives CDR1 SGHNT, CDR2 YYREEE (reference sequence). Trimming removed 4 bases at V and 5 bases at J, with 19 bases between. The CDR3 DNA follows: TGTGCCAGCAGCCTGGGACTGGAGGGTGGGAACGAGCAGTACTTC. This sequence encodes CASSLGLEGGNEQYF.

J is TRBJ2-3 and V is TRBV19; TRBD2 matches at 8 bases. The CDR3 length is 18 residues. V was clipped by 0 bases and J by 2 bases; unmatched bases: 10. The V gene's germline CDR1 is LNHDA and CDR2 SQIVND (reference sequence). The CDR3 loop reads CASSIDHLGSGNTDTQYF. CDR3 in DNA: TGTGCCAGTAGTATAGACCACCTGGGTAGCGGGAACACAGATACGCAGTATTTT.

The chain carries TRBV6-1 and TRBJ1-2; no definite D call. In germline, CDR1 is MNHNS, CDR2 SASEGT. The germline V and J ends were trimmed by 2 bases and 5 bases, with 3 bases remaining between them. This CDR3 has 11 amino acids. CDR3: CASSEQYGYTF. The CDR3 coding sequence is TGTGCCAGCAGTGAACAGTATGGCTACACCTTC.

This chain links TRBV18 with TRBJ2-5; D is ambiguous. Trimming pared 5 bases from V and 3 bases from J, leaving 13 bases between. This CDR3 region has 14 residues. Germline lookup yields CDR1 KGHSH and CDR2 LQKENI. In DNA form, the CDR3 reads TGTGCCAGCTCAACCGGGCCTAGTGAAGAGACCCAGTACTTC. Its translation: CASSTGPSEETQYF.

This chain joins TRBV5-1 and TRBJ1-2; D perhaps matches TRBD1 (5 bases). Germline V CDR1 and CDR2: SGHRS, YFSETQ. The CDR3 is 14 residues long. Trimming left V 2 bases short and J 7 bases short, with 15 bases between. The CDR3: CASSFGTLGGGYTF. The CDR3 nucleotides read TGCGCCAGCAGCTTCGGCACTCTGGGGGGTGGCTACACCTTC. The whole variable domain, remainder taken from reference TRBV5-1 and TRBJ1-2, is KAGVTQTPRYLIKTRGQQVTLSCSPISGHRSVSWYQQTPGQGLQFLFEYFSETQRNKGNFPGRFSGRQFSNSRSEMNVSTLELGDSALYLCASSFGTLGGGYTFGSGTRLTVV.

The CDR3 loop is CASSRRETQYF. The DNA of the CDR3 is TGTGCCAGCAGTAGGAGGGAGACCCAGTACTTC. The chain employs TRBV6-5 and TRBJ2-5, with D perhaps TRBD2 (5 bases). V lost 5 bases to trimming and J lost 5 bases, with 6 bases between them. The length of the CDR3 is 11 residues. CDR1 is MNHEY and CDR2 is SVGAGI in the germline V gene.

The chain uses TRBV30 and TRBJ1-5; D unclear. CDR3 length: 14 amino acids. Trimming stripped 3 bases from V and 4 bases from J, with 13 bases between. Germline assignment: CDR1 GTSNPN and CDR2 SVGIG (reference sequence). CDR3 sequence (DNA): TGTGCCTGGAGGGGGTTAGGCGCGAATCAGCCCCAGCATTTT. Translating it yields CAWRGLGANQPQHF.

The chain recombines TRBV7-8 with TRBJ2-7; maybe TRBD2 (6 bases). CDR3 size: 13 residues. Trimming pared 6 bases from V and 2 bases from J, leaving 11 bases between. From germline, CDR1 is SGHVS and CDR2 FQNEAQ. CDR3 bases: TGTGCCAGCAGTTACAGCGGGCCCTACGAGCAGTACTTC. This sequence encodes CASSYSGPYEQYF.

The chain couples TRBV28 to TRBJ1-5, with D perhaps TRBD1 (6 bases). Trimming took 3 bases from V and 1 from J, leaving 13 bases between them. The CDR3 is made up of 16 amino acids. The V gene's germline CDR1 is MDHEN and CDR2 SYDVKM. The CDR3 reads CASSFLGQGSNQPQHF. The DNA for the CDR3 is TGTGCCAGCAGTTTTTTGGGCCAGGGGAGCAATCAGCCCCAGCATTTT.

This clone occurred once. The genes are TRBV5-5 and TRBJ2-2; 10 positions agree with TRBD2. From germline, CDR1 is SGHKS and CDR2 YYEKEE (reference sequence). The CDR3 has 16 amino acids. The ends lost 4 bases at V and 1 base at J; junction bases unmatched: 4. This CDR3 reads CASSVASGRNTGELFF. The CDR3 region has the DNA TGTGCCAGCAGCGTGGCTAGCGGGAGGAACACCGGGGAGCTGTTTTTT.

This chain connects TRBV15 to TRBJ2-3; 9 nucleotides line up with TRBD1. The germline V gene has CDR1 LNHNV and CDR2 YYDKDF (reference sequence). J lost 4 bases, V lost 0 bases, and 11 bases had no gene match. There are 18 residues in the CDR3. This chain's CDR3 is CATSRDWTGVGGPDTQYF. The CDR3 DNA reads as TGTGCCACCAGCAGAGATTGGACAGGGGTGGGTGGACCAGATACGCAGTATTTT.

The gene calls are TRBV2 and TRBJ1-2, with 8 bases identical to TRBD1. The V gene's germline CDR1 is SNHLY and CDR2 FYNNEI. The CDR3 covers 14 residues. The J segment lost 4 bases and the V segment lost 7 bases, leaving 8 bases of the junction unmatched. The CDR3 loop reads CASMSMGQAYGYTF. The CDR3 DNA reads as TGTGCCAGCATGAGTATGGGACAGGCCTATGGCTACACCTTC.

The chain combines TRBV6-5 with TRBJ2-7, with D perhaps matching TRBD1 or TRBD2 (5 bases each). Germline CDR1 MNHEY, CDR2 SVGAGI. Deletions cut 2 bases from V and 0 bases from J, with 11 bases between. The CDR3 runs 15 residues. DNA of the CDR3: TGTGCCAGCAGTTACGGGACGACCCCCTCCTACGAGCAGTACTTC. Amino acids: CASSYGTTPSYEQYF.

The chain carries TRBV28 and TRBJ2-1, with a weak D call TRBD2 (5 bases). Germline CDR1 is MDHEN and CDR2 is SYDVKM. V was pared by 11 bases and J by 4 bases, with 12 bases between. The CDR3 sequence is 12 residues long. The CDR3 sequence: CAAGLFYNEQFF. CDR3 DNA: TGTGCCGCTGGACTGTTTTACAATGAGCAGTTCTTC.

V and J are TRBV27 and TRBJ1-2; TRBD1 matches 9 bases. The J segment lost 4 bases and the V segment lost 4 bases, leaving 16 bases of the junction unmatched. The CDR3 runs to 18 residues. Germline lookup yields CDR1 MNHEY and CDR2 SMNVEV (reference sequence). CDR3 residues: CASSSGIPGTGRFYGYTF. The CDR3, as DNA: TGTGCCAGCAGTTCAGGAATCCCCGGGACAGGGCGTTTCTATGGCTACACCTTC.

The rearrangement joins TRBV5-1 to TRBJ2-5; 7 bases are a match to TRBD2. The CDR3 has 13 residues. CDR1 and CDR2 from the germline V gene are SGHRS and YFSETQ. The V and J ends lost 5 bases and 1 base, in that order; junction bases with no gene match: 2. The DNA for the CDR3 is TGCGCCAGCAGTGCGGGGGTCCAAGAGACCCAGTACTTC. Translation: CASSAGVQETQYF.

The CDR3 is CASSLEPGTKLPQHF. The CDR3 bases are TGCGCCAGCAGCTTGGAACCGGGAACAAAACTGCCCCAGCATTTT. V usage is TRBV5-1 and J usage is TRBJ1-5; D uncertain. CDR1 and CDR2 from the germline V gene are SGHRS and YFSETQ. This CDR3 is 15 amino acids long. V was clipped by 0 bases and J by 9 bases, with 16 bases between them.

Written as DNA, the CDR3 is TGTGCCAGCAGTCTTCTTGCTCAGGTGATTTCGTCACCCCTCCACTTT. Encoded protein: CASSLLAQVISSPLHF. The J gene is TRBJ1-6, the V gene TRBV28, with no clear D. V lost 5 bases, J lost 10 bases, and 21 bases lay in between. There are 16 residues in the CDR3. The germline V gene encodes CDR1 MDHEN and CDR2 SYDVKM.

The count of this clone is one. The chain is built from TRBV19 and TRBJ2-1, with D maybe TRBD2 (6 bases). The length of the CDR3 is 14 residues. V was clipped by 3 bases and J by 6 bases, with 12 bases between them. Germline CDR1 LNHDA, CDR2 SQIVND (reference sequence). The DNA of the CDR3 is TGTGCCAGTAGTATGAGACTAGTTGTCAATGAGCAGTTCTTC. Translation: CASSMRLVVNEQFF.

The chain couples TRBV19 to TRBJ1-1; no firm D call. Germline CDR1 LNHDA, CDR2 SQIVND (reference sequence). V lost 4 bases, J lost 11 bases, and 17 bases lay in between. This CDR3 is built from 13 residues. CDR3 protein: CASSTAATMWAFF. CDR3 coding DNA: TGTGCCAGTAGTACGGCAGCTACCATGTGGGCTTTCTTT.